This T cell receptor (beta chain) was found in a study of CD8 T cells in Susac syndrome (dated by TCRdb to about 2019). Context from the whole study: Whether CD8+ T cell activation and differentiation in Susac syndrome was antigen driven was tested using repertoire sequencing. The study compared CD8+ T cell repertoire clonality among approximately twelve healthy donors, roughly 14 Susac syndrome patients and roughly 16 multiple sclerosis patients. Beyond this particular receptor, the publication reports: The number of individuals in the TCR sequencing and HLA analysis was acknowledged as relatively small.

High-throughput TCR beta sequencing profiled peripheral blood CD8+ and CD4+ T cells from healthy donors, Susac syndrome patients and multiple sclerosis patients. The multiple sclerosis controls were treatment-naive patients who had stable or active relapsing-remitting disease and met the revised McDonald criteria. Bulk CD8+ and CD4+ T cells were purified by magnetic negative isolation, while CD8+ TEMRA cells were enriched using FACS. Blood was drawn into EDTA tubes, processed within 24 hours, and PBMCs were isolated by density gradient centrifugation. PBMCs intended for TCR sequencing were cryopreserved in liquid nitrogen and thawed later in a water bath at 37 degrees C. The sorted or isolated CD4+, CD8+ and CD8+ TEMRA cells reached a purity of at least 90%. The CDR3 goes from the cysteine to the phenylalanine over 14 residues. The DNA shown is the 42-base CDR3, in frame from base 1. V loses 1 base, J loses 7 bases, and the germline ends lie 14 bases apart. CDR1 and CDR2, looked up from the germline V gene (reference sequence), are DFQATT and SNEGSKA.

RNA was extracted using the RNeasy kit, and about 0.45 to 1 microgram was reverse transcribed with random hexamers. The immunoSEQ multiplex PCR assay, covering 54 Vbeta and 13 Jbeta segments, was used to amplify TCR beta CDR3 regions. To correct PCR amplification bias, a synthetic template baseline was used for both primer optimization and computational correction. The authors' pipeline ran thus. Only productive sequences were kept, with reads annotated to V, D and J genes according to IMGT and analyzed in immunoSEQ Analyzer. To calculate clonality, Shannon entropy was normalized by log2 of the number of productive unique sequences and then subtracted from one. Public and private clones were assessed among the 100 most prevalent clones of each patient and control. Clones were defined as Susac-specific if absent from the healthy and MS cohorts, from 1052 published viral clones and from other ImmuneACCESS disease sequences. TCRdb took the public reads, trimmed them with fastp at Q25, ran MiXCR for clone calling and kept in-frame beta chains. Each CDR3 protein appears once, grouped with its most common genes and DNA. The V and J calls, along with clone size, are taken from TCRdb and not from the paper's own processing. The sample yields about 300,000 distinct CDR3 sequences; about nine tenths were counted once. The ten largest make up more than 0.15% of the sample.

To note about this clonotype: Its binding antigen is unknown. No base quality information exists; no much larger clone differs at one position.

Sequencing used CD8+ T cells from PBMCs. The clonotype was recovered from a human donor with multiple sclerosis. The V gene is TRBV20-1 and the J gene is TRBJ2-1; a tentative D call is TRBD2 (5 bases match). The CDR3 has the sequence CSARARGSGNEQFF. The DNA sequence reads TGCAGTGCTAGAGCCCGAGGGTCTGGGAATGAGCAGTTCTTC.